This section outlines one T cell receptor (beta chain) sequence together with its context. The target antigen is unknown. CDR1 and CDR2 from the germline V gene are SQVTM and ANQGSEA. Trimming removed 8 bases from V and 9 bases from J; junction bases left unmatched: 12. This CDR3 has 12 residues. The data were obtained in a study of T cells in Graves' hyperthyroidism and ophthalmopathy. Findings of the study overall: In the analysis, a 13 V-J model separated ophthalmopathy from stable hyperthyroidism. Most thyroid clonotypes expanded above 0.001 appeared in blood too. In validation, the model predicted ophthalmopathy. These predictions came a median about 6.5 months before onset.

Amplification of TCR beta CDR3 regions used RNA as the template. First-round RT-PCR of the TCR CDR3 relied on the HTBI primer set. TCRdb re-called the multiplex PCR reads with MiXCR, one entry per CDR3 protein. The repertoire holds 480,000 or so distinct CDR3 sequences, approximately 48% seen once, with 35% to 50% in the top ten. The study left out patients who had uncontrolled infection, other autoimmune disease, pregnancy or lactation. Sequenced material: peripheral blood or thyroid tissue (not recorded which). This sequence was found in an adult woman with Graves' disease, either hyperthyroidism or ophthalmopathy (not recorded which). The V and J genes are TRBV29-1 and TRBJ2-7; 8 bases are a match to TRBD2. CDR3 residues: CSLDSGKAVQYF. Here the CDR3 DNA reads TGCAGCTTAGATAGCGGGAAAGCAGTGCAGTACTTC.